The 6 T cell receptor beta chains below come from one sample, sequenced in a study of cytomegalovirus exposure and HLA in healthy donors. The PCR employed 60 Vbeta primers together with 13 Jbeta primers. Here immunoSEQ multiplex PCR was the method, and the copy in TCRdb shows in-frame clones only, minus some. This table holds around 130,000 clones, 60% to 75% found once. The sample consisted of PBMCs. The receptors come from a woman aged 45-59 years in good health and CMV-seropositive.

The chain employs TRBV9 and TRBJ1-1, with unresolved D. This CDR3 is built from 14 residues. V lost 1 base to trimming and J lost 9 bases, with 16 bases between them. CDR1 is SGDLS and CDR2 is YYNGEE in the germline V gene. The CDR3 DNA sequence: TGTGCCAGCAGCGTAAACAGCCAGGCATCAAAAGCTTTCTTT. Translation: CASSVNSQASKAFF.

The gene calls are TRBV7-2 and TRBJ2-7, with TRBD1 matching over 9 bases. J gave up 4 bases and V 5 bases, and 9 bases lay outside the gene matches. The CDR3 consists of 15 residues. Germline CDR1 is SGHTA and CDR2 is FQGNSA. The CDR3 is CASSLGTGFSYEQYF. The CDR3 DNA follows: TGTGCCAGCAGCCTGGGGACAGGGTTTTCATACGAGCAGTACTTC.

The rearrangement links TRBV5-1 to TRBJ2-5; TRBD2 agrees at 10 bases. The V and J ends lost 0 bases and 5 bases, in that order; junction bases with no gene match: 7. The germline gives CDR1 SGHRS, CDR2 YFSETQ. The CDR3 runs to 16 residues. CDR3 region: CASSLAPSGGFETQYF. CDR3 DNA: TGCGCCAGCAGCTTGGCGCCTAGCGGGGGTTTTGAGACCCAGTACTTC.

This clone was recorded once. This chain joins TRBV27 and TRBJ2-1; the D is unclear. CDR3 length: 15 amino acids. The germline gives CDR1 MNHEY, CDR2 SMNVEV (reference sequence). The V and J ends lost 3 bases and 6 bases respectively, with 15 bases between them. CDR3 amino acids: CASSLAPPPSNEQFF. CDR3 DNA: TGTGCCAGCAGTTTGGCTCCCCCCCCCAGCAATGAGCAGTTCTTC.

The rearrangement joins TRBV6-1 to TRBJ1-6, with a possible D match to TRBD1 (6 bases). This CDR3 spans 15 amino acids. Germline V lookup: CDR1 MNHNS, CDR2 SASEGT. Trimming cost V 6 bases and J 10 bases, with 19 bases left between them. Written as DNA, the CDR3 is TGTGCCAGCAGAACCGACGGGGGGCTTTACTCACCCCTCCACTTT. Residues: CASRTDGGLYSPLHF.

This clone showed up just once. The chain employs TRBV19 and TRBJ1-4; D might be TRBD1 (5 bases). V was trimmed by 7 bases and J by 6 bases, leaving 15 bases between them. Per the germline V gene, CDR1 is LNHDA and CDR2 is SQIVND (reference sequence). The CDR3 has 14 amino acids. The CDR3 sequence: CASTRGGGDEKLFF. In DNA, the CDR3 is TGTGCCAGTACCCGGGGGGGAGGAGATGAAAAACTGTTTTTT.